This T cell receptor beta chain is from a study of post-analysis software for immune sequencing data (dated by TCRdb to between 2014 and 2017). Some background on the complete study: Disease courses on record covered relapsing-remitting, secondary progressive and progressive-relapsing multiple sclerosis, though some patients had no subtype annotation. Patient repertoires were compared against roughly 11 previously published healthy control repertoires from donors aged roughly 6 to 28 years. A subset of samples was prepared in parallel using single-end sample barcoding, then pooled and co-amplified after Illumina adapter ligation. Overall study outcomes, separate from this receptor: The control group was slightly older than the multiple sclerosis patient group. Strong co-clustering of samples prepared in the same batch was shown by direct clustering with F measure, prompting a batch-effect correction. Multiple sclerosis patients had significantly lower normalized Chao1 diversity than controls, a result that suggests substantial peripheral T-cell clonal expansion. Significantly higher frequencies in patients than in controls were found for several TRBV segments, including TRBV5-6, TRBV5-1 and TRBV20-1.

To demonstrate the VDJtools post-analysis software, TCR beta repertoires were profiled from the peripheral blood of about 14 young patients with multiple sclerosis. The multiple sclerosis patients were children and adolescents ranging in age from roughly 6 to 16 years. Libraries were made using PCR. Sequencing relied on an Illumina HiSeq 2500. To reduce PCR and sequencing biases, unique molecular identifiers were built into the TCR beta cDNA libraries. Approximately 500,000 cDNA molecules were obtained for every 1 to 10 million input T cells, so each molecule roughly corresponded to one T cell. The patient libraries were prepared and sequenced with the same protocol used for the earlier healthy control dataset. Within a given batch, samples were prepared together, multiplexed and sequenced on the same HiSeq lane. From the authors' description of their analysis: MIGEC was used to process the raw barcoded reads, and molecular identifier groups with only a single read were discarded before consensus assembly and CDR3 extraction. Clonotype tables were post-analysed with VDJtools, and diversity was normalized by down-sampling all datasets to the smallest sample size. To correct batch-related cross-sample contamination, repertoire overlap clustering matched CDR3 amino acid sequences but not nucleotide sequences. TCRdb passed the public sequencing reads through fastp at Q25 and MiXCR, retaining productive beta sequences. Records with the same CDR3 protein are collapsed into one entry carrying the most frequent genes and DNA. The V and J calls were determined by TCRdb, not by the authors. In all, the sample holds 820,000 or so distinct CDR3 sequences, and 53% of those were seen once. Around 4.5% of the sample lies in the top ten.

The junction shows trimming of 5 bases on V and 0 bases on J, plus 8 bases between the germline ends. The CDR3 covers 13 residues, taking in both the cysteine and the phenylalanine. This entry keeps only the CDR3 DNA: 39 bases, framed from base 1. Taken from the germline V gene, the CDR1 and CDR2 loops are MGHRA and YSYEKL. This clonotype came up a few times. Its antigen specificity is not known. No much larger clone is present one base from it, and per-base qualities are unavailable. The receptor's source is a girl between 10 and 17 years old with multiple sclerosis. Sequencing was done on a sample of blood. The sequence is built from TRBV4-1 and TRBJ2-7; the D gene is perhaps TRBD1, on 5 matching bases. The CDR3 corresponds to CASSIGDSYEQYF. The nucleotides are TGCGCCAGCAGCATAGGGGACTCCTACGAGCAGTACTTC.